These T cell receptor beta chains were read from a single sample in a study of cytomegalovirus exposure and HLA in healthy donors. TCRdb's table, derived via immunoSEQ multiplex PCR, lists solely in-frame clones and lacks some. Among 130,000 to 150,000 clones, around 75% were seen once, and the ten largest hold 3% to 3.5%. The sequenced sample was PBMCs. Receptors originate from a female donor in good health and CMV-seronegative. The CDR3 runs from the conserved cysteine through the conserved F or W. Each record gives: V gene, J gene, D gene, CDR3 protein. D genes are given only for firm matches.

TRBV7-2,TRBJ2-7,TRBD2,CASSGLAGGPYEQYF
TRBV2,TRBJ1-4,-,CASSESRGYNEKLFF
TRBV4-3,TRBJ2-5,-,CASSIPTSSQETQYF
TRBV6-5,TRBJ2-2,-,CASRTSQSTGELFF
TRBV19,TRBJ2-1,-,CASSITGNSYNEQFF
TRBV27,TRBJ1-1,-,CASSQQGNTEAFF
TRBV30,TRBJ2-7,-,CAWSQGLPYEQYF
TRBV29-1,TRBJ2-2,-,CSLSLSGELFF
TRBV10-3,TRBJ1-5,-,CAIRGGNQPQHF
TRBV9,TRBJ2-1,TRBD2,CASSARIAGAFNEQFF
TRBV7-2,TRBJ2-3,-,CASSLDGGSTDTQYF
TRBV5-4,TRBJ1-2,-,CASSLQGNYGYTF
TRBV5-4,TRBJ1-1,TRBD1,CASSNPGTGVGDTEAFF
TRBV27,TRBJ2-2,-,CASSRRVPGELFF
TRBV15,TRBJ1-1,-,CATSRGGGFIATEAFF
TRBV28,TRBJ1-1,-,CASSRGRGEAFF
TRBV30,TRBJ1-2,-,CAWGGPGPYGYTF
TRBV7-2,TRBJ1-6,TRBD1,CASSLDRVNSPLHF
TRBV28,TRBJ1-6,TRBD1,CASSLAYRGNYNSPLHF
TRBV6-5,TRBJ1-1,TRBD1,CASQTHRGGSEAFF
TRBV7-6,TRBJ2-7,TRBD1,CASSIGTGVGEQYF
TRBV28,TRBJ2-7,-,CASRLMLRRPYEQYF
TRBV6-5,TRBJ1-1,-,CASSYSGGPEAFF
TRBV5-1,TRBJ2-7,TRBD1,CASSADRGRYEQYF
TRBV4-1,TRBJ1-2,TRBD1,CASSYQGAARKVYGYTF
TRBV2,TRBJ1-4,-,CASSFQTLNEKLFF
TRBV4-1,TRBJ2-7,-,CASSSLGPYEQYF
TRBV7-8,TRBJ1-2,-,CASSLAGVNYGYTF
TRBV27,TRBJ2-7,-,CASSPQGHSYEQYF
TRBV30,TRBJ1-5,-,CAWSLRGNGQPQHF
TRBV28,TRBJ1-5,-,CASSPTGFRDNQPQHF
TRBV4-1,TRBJ2-7,TRBD2,CASSQTTSGKVGEQYF
TRBV23-1,TRBJ1-5,TRBD1,CASIRTGGGLGNQPQHF
TRBV9,TRBJ1-2,TRBD1,CASSSPGQGSVGYTF
TRBV10-3,TRBJ1-4,TRBD1,CAISESTGLNEKLFF
TRBV5-5,TRBJ2-7,TRBD2,CASSRSGRTAYEQYF
TRBV9,TRBJ2-5,-,CASSATGREETQYF
TRBV5-4,TRBJ2-7,TRBD2,CASSQGLAGDYEQYF
TRBV5-6,TRBJ2-3,TRBD2,CASSGDRAGLAATDTQYF
TRBV7-2,TRBJ1-5,-,CASSRTGSNQPQHF
TRBV9,TRBJ2-7,-,CASSPWWQMDEQYF
TRBV7-8,TRBJ1-5,-,CASSQQPDQPQHF